This T cell receptor (beta chain) was sequenced in a study of T cell responses to AZD1222 COVID-19 vaccine. The method was immunoSEQ multiplex PCR; TCRdb's version includes in-frame clones alone and lacks a portion of them. Of fewer than 55,000 clones in the sample, 90% were seen once. This CDR3 is 17 amino acids long. The germline CDR1 and CDR2 sequences are MNHNS and SASEGT. V lost 2 bases, J lost 0 bases, and 7 bases stayed unmatched. V is TRBV6-1 and J is TRBJ2-4; 7 nucleotides match TRBD1. The receptor comes from an adult who received the AZD1222 COVID-19 vaccine. The sample here was peripheral blood, taken 28 days after the second AZD1222 dose. The CDR3 nucleotides are TGTGCCAGCAGTGAATCAGGGACAGTGTTAGCCAAAAACATTCAGTACTTC. Translated, it gives CASSESGTVLAKNIQYF.